Presented here are 29 T cell receptor beta chains from one specimen sequenced in a study of blood T cells in healthy people across ages. PCR was performed a second time for about 7 to 12 cycles using a sample-barcoded 5' primer and a J-beta primer mix. Each CDR3 protein is one row after TCRdb ran MiXCR on the 5' RACE reads. The sample lists over 1,500,000 distinct CDR3 sequences; roughly 43% were seen once. Sequencing used blood. The receptors shown here come from a human donor in good health.

This clonotype came up many times. This rearrangement joins TRBV12-3 or TRBV12-4 to TRBJ2-3, with 10 bases matching TRBD2. The CDR3 has 16 residues. Unmatched junction bases numbered 7, after V lost 5 bases and J lost 2 bases. The CDR3 DNA reads TGTGCCAGCAGTGTCCTAGCGGGGGCGATCACAGATACGCAGTATTTT. This gives the protein CASSVLAGAITDTQYF.

This clonotype was seen a few times. The V call is TRBV29-1, the J call TRBJ2-3; perhaps TRBD1 as D (5 bases). With 7 bases removed from V and 5 bases from J, the gap between germline ends came to 13 bases. Germline V CDR1 and CDR2: SQVTM, ANQGSEA. The CDR3 is 12 amino acids. In DNA form, the CDR3 reads TGCAGCGCGGGTGTGGGGCGAGATACGCAGTATTTT. Protein sequence: CSAGVGRDTQYF.

The rearrangement joins TRBV7-6 to TRBJ1-1; D gene unclear. The germline gives CDR1 SGHVS, CDR2 FNYEAQ. The CDR3 totals 13 residues. V was shortened by 0 bases and J by 6 bases, with 8 bases between the two germline ends. The CDR3 loop is CASSLAYGAEAFF. For the CDR3, the DNA is TGTGCCAGCAGCTTAGCCTATGGAGCTGAAGCTTTCTTT.

This clonotype was seen repeatedly, ten times or more. The chain joins TRBV24-1 to TRBJ2-5, with D perhaps matching TRBD1 or TRBD2 (5 bases each). CDR1 and CDR2 (germline): KGHDR, SFDVKD. The V end lost 4 bases, the J end lost 2 bases, and 13 bases lay between the germline ends. The CDR3 consists of 15 residues. CDR3 DNA: TGTGCCACCAGTGACGGGACCTATCTTCAAGAGACCCAGTACTTC. Protein product: CATSDGTYLQETQYF.

This clonotype turned up a few times. The rearrangement links TRBV27 to TRBJ2-1; D is possibly TRBD2 (6 bases). Trimming shortened V by 3 bases and J by 3 bases, and 9 bases separated the two germline ends. Germline V CDR1 and CDR2: MNHEY, SMNVEV (reference sequence). The CDR3 has 14 residues. The CDR3, as DNA: TGTGCCAGCAGTTTTGGCGGGGACTACAATGAGCAGTTCTTC. Protein: CASSFGGDYNEQFF.

The DNA for the CDR3 is TGTGCCAGCAACTTGACAGCGCCGAACACTGAAGCTTTCTTT. Its translation is CASNLTAPNTEAFF. V gene TRBV7-8 combines with J gene TRBJ1-1; D is possibly TRBD1 (5 bases). The CDR3 has 14 residues. With 7 bases removed from V and 1 base from J, the gap between germline ends came to 13 bases. Germline CDR1 and CDR2: SGHVS and FQNEAQ. Based on the CDR3 plus reference TRBV7-8 and TRBJ1-1, the full variable domain is GAGVSQSPRYKVAKRGQDVALRCDPISGHVSLFWYQQALGQGPEFLTYFQNEAQLDKSGLPSDRFFAERPEGSVSTLKIQRTQQEDSAVYLCASNLTAPNTEAFFGQGTRLTVV.

There are a few counts of this clonotype. The chain has TRBV20-1 and TRBJ1-2, with D unclear. Trimming cost V 6 bases and J 3 bases, with 8 bases left between them. The CDR3 consists of 11 residues. CDR1 and CDR2 from the germline V gene are DFQATT and SNEGSKA (reference sequence). In nucleotides, the CDR3 is TGCAGTGCCCAGAGAGACTATGGCTACACCTTC. It codes for CSAQRDYGYTF.

The rearrangement links TRBV20-1 to TRBJ2-3; maybe TRBD1 (5 bases). Germline V lookup: CDR1 DFQATT, CDR2 SNEGSKA (reference sequence). V was clipped by 1 base and J by 6 bases, with 11 bases between them. The CDR3 has 13 amino acids. The CDR3 sequence: CSARAGRVDTQYF. CDR3 sequence (DNA): TGCAGTGCTAGAGCCGGCAGGGTCGATACGCAGTATTTT.

The sample holds a few counts of this clonotype. In DNA form, the CDR3 reads TGTGCCAGCGGGGCCTTAGGGAGTGGCACTGAAGCTTTCTTT. Its translation is CASGALGSGTEAFF. The rearrangement links TRBV28 to TRBJ1-1, with a tentative D call TRBD1 (5 bases). CDR3 length: 14 residues. Trimming took 8 bases from V and 4 from J, leaving 17 bases between them. Germline V CDR1 and CDR2: MDHEN, SYDVKM.

With respect to this clonotype: This may stem from a read error, because a much larger clone lies one nucleotide away. The chain uses TRBV12-3 or TRBV12-4 and TRBJ2-5, with D perhaps matching TRBD1 or TRBD2 (5 bases each). The V and J ends lost 5 bases and 7 bases respectively, with 17 bases between them. This CDR3 has 14 amino acids. The CDR3 nucleotides are TGTGCCAGCAGTCCCGGGGCCACCGCGGGGACCCAGTACTTC. As protein: CASSPGATAGTQYF.

This clonotype was seen a few times. This rearrangement joins TRBV2 to TRBJ2-5; unclear D gene. This CDR3 has 10 residues. Trimming stripped 4 bases from V and 11 bases from J, with 8 bases between. Germline-derived CDR1 and CDR2 are SNHLY and FYNNEI. Here the CDR3 DNA reads TGTGCCAGCAGTGTATTAAGGCAGTACTTC. The encoded protein is CASSVLRQYF.

This clonotype was found a few times. This rearrangement joins TRBV20-1 to TRBJ1-1, with D tentatively TRBD1 (6 bases). The germline CDR1 and CDR2 sequences are DFQATT and SNEGSKA (reference sequence). The length of the CDR3 is 15 residues. The ends were cut back, 4 bases at V and 0 bases at J, with 15 bases in the middle. The CDR3 DNA reads TGCAGTGCTACCAGGGGTTTGTCGATGAACACTGAAGCTTTCTTT. It is translated as CSATRGLSMNTEAFF.

At least ten counts were recorded for this clonotype. Germline is not matched at one junction end, which may reflect a read error. V is TRBV7-9 and J is TRBJ1-2, with TRBD1 matching 8 bases. Germline V gives CDR1 SEHNR, CDR2 FQNEAQ (reference sequence). The CDR3 has 14 residues. CDR3 residues: CASSYGTGVYGYTF. The CDR3 nucleotides are TGCGCCAGCAGCTATGGGACAGGCGTATATGGCTACACCTTC.

The V and J genes are TRBV7-9 and TRBJ1-1; perhaps TRBD1 as D (5 bases). Germline lookup yields CDR1 SEHNR and CDR2 FQNEAQ (reference sequence). The ends were cut back, 5 bases at V and 0 bases at J, with 31 bases in the middle. This CDR3 is built from 21 residues. This chain's CDR3 is CASSPFRREDTGHGVNTEAFF. In DNA, the CDR3 is TGTGCCAGCAGCCCTTTTAGGCGGGAGGATACGGGGCATGGTGTGAACACTGAAGCTTTCTTT.

The rearrangement joins TRBV7-9 to TRBJ1-2; D is possibly TRBD1 (5 bases). CDR1 SEHNR and CDR2 FQNEAQ come from the germline V gene (reference sequence). The germline V and J ends were trimmed by 5 bases and 8 bases, with 15 bases remaining between them. The CDR3 covers 13 residues. CDR3 residues: CASSPGSEWGYTF. The CDR3 region has the DNA TGTGCCAGCAGCCCAGGGTCGGAGTGGGGCTACACCTTC.

In nucleotides, the CDR3 is TGTGCCAGCAACGATGGGGGCGTGAACACTGAAGCTTTCTTT. This codes for CASNDGGVNTEAFF. The chain uses TRBV9 and TRBJ1-1; possible D gene TRBD1, 6 bases. The germline V gene encodes CDR1 SGDLS and CDR2 YYNGEE. This CDR3 contains 14 residues. V was trimmed by 6 bases and J by 0 bases, leaving 12 bases between them.

The chain employs TRBV7-2 and TRBJ2-3; D may match TRBD1 or TRBD2 (6 bases each). With 1 base removed from V and 5 bases from J, the gap between germline ends came to 13 bases. CDR1 and CDR2 from the germline V gene are SGHTA and FQGNSA. The length of the CDR3 is 15 residues. The CDR3 protein is CASSLVGGVKDTQYF. The DNA of the CDR3 is TGTGCCAGCAGCTTAGTCGGGGGCGTGAAAGATACGCAGTATTTT. Full variable domain (missing parts from reference TRBV7-2 and TRBJ2-3): GAGVSQSPSNKVTEKGKDVELRCDPISGHTALYWYRQSLGQGLEFLIYFQGNSAPDKSGLPSDRFSAERTGGSVSTLTIQRTQQEDSAVYLCASSLVGGVKDTQYFGPGTRLTVL.

The rearrangement uses TRBV12-3 or TRBV12-4 and TRBJ1-2; 10 bases align to TRBD1. Germline trimming cut 6 bases from V and 4 bases from J; bases unmatched to any gene: 8. The CDR3 covers 15 residues. The CDR3 bases are TGTGCCAGCAGCCAGCCGGACAGGGGGTCCTATGGCTACACCTTC. Protein product: CASSQPDRGSYGYTF.

The rearrangement joins TRBV7-9 to TRBJ2-1, with 12 bases identical to TRBD2. The ends lost 4 bases at V and 7 bases at J; junction bases unmatched: 8. CDR1 is SEHNR, CDR2 FQNEAQ, per germline (reference sequence). The CDR3 is 16 residues long. CDR3 sequence: CASSSWTSGEGNEQFF. DNA of the CDR3: TGTGCCAGCAGCTCTTGGACTAGCGGGGAGGGGAATGAGCAGTTCTTC.

The rearrangement uses TRBV4-1 and TRBJ2-7; TRBD1 might be the D (7 bases). Germline CDR1 MGHRA, CDR2 YSYEKL. CDR3 length: 16 amino acids. The V and J ends lost 1 base and 2 bases respectively, with 15 bases between them. The CDR3 loop reads CASSQGWRGPPYEQYF. DNA of the CDR3: TGCGCCAGCAGCCAAGGATGGAGGGGGCCGCCCTACGAGCAGTACTTC.

The rearrangement joins TRBV7-9 to TRBJ2-7; TRBD1 matches at 7 bases. The V and J ends lost 11 bases and 2 bases, in that order; junction bases with no gene match: 9. The CDR3 extends over 13 amino acids. CDR1 SEHNR and CDR2 FQNEAQ come from the germline V gene (reference sequence). CDR3 nucleotide sequence: TGTGCCGGCAAAGGGGGCCCTACCTACGAGCAGTACTTC. The encoded protein is CAGKGGPTYEQYF.

This clonotype was seen only a few times. The gene calls are TRBV3-1 and TRBJ2-4; perhaps TRBD1 as D (8 bases). The V gene lost 5 bases and the J gene lost 9 bases, with 17 bases spanning the gap. This CDR3 has 14 amino acids. Germline lookup yields CDR1 LGHDT and CDR2 YNNKEL (reference sequence). CDR3: CASSFVTGEGIQYF. Here the CDR3 DNA reads TGTGCCAGCAGCTTCGTGACAGGGGAGGGCATTCAGTACTTC.

The chain links TRBV12-3 or TRBV12-4 to TRBJ2-3; no clear D. Trimming shortened V by 6 bases and J by 3 bases, and 13 bases separated the two germline ends. The CDR3 is 14 residues long. The CDR3 nucleotides are TGTGCCAGCAGCCCCACACCCGGTACAGATACGCAGTATTTT. Translation: CASSPTPGTDTQYF.

J is TRBJ1-1 and V is TRBV15, with no clear D. CDR1 and CDR2 from the germline V gene are LNHNV and YYDKDF (reference sequence). This CDR3 is 11 amino acids long. V lost 3 bases, J lost 10 bases, and 9 bases lay in between. The CDR3 nucleotides are TGTGCCACCAGCAGTACGGAGGGAGCTTTCTTT. Its translation is CATSSTEGAFF. Full variable domain (remainder filled in from reference TRBV15 and TRBJ1-1): DAMVIQNPRYQVTQFGKPVTLSCSQTLNHNVMYWYQQKSSQAPKLLFHYYDKDFNNEADTPDNFQSRRPNTSFCFLDIRSPGLGDTAMYLCATSSTEGAFFGQGTRLTVV.

This clonotype was detected once. This chain links TRBV12-3 or TRBV12-4 with TRBJ1-4; D remains unclear. Between the trimmed V and J ends, which lost 3 bases and 3 bases, there was a span of 11 bases. This CDR3 is 15 amino acids long. The CDR3, as DNA: TGTGCCAGCAGTTTTCGAGGTCAATCTAATGAAAAACTGTTTTTT. Its protein is CASSFRGQSNEKLFF.

The rearrangement links TRBV11-2 to TRBJ1-1; TRBD1 might be the D (6 bases). This CDR3 spans 13 amino acids. Trimming took 7 bases from V and 4 from J, leaving 13 bases between them. The germline V gene encodes CDR1 SGHAT and CDR2 FQNNGV. This CDR3 is CASTQGGATEAFF. CDR3 nucleotides: TGTGCCAGCACCCAAGGGGGGGCCACTGAAGCTTTCTTT.

As concerns this clonotype: At one end, the junction sequence differs from germline, possibly due to a read error. This chain connects TRBV6-6 to TRBJ1-4; 7 positions agree with TRBD1. This CDR3 is 15 amino acids long. Germline CDR1 and CDR2: MNHNY and SVGAGI (reference sequence). The CDR3 sequence: CASSSTGAANERLFF. The CDR3 bases are TGTGCCAGCAGCTCTACAGGGGCGGCTAATGAAAGACTGTTTTTT.

This clonotype occurred many times. Compared with germline, one end of the junction differs, possibly owing to a read error. The chain joins TRBV5-1 to TRBJ1-1; D is ambiguous. The CDR3 sequence is 13 residues long. Germline CDR1 reads SGHRS; CDR2 reads YFSETQ. The CDR3 spells CASSPLGNTEAFF. The CDR3 bases are TGTGCCAGCAGTCCCCTTGGGAACACTGAAGCTTTCTTT.

This clonotype showed up just a few times. The rearrangement joins TRBV5-5 to TRBJ2-3; D unclear. Deletions cut 9 bases from V and 2 bases from J, with 10 bases between. Germline loops: CDR1 SGHKS, CDR2 YYEKEE (reference sequence). The CDR3 covers 12 residues. The CDR3 loop is CATLLDTDTQYF. The CDR3 DNA follows: TGTGCCACCCTCTTGGACACAGATACGCAGTATTTT.